This record concerns one T cell receptor beta chain sequence. Per the study methods: Amplification of reference gene primers provided the estimated nucleated cell counts. This table comes from immunoSEQ multiplex PCR, and its TCRdb copy is limited to in-frame clones, with some not included. That table furnishes V, J and clone size, whereas the DNA furnished D and trimming. Of 38,000 or so clones listed, roughly four fifths were seen once; the top ten hold 40% to 50%. The length of the CDR3 is 16 residues. Germline CDR1 and CDR2: SGHRS and YFSETQ. The V segment lost 4 bases and the J segment 0 bases; nucleotides outside the gene matches: 5. This entry is derived from a study of blood T cell repertoires in COVID-19. For the study at large: Collection of acute and convalescent COVID-19 samples took place in the United States, Italy and Spain. PBMCs, B-cell-depleted T cells, or T cells provided the cDNA or gDNA that made up the material.

The sequenced sample consisted of peripheral blood. The rearrangement joins TRBV5-1 to TRBJ2-3; 10 bases are a match to TRBD1. The receptor comes from a human donor in a cohort sampled during active or convalescent COVID-19. The donor label of this sample is uncertain. CDR3 coding DNA: TGCGCCAGCAGCCTGGCGGGACAGGGGAGCACAGATACGCAGTATTTT. Translated, it gives CASSLAGQGSTDTQYF. The complete variable domain, with remaining parts taken from reference TRBV5-1 and TRBJ2-3, reads KAGVTQTPRYLIKTRGQQVTLSCSPISGHRSVSWYQQTPGQGLQFLFEYFSETQRNKGNFPGRFSGRQFSNSRSEMNVSTLELGDSALYLCASSLAGQGSTDTQYFGPGTRLTVL.